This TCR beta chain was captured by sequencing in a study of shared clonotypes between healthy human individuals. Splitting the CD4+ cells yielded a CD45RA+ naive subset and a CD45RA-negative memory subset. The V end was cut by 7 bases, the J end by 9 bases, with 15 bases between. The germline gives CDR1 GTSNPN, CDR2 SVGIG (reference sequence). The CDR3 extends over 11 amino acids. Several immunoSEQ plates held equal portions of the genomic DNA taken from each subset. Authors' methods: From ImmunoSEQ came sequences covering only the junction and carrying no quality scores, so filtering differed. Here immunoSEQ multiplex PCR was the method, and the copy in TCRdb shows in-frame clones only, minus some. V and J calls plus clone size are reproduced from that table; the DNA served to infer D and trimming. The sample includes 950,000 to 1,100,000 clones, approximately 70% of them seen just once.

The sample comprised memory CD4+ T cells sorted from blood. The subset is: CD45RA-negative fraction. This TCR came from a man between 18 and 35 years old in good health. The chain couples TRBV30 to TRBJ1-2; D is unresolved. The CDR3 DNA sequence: TGTGCCTCAACGGGCGCGGTAAGCTACACCTTC. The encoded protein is CASTGAVSYTF.